Listed here are 5 T cell receptor beta chains from one sample, sequenced in a study of cytomegalovirus exposure and HLA in healthy donors. PCR employed 60 Vbeta and 13 Jbeta primers. Sequencing used immunoSEQ multiplex PCR; TCRdb keeps in-frame clones, though not all of them. This table has around 150,000 clones, 65% to 85% appearing once. What was sequenced was PBMCs. All receptors derive from a man aged 50 to 59 in good health and CMV-seronegative.

This clone was seen just once. This chain uses TRBV28 with TRBJ1-1; 8 bases are shared with TRBD1. Germline lookup yields CDR1 MDHEN and CDR2 SYDVKM. Unmatched junction bases numbered 6, after V lost 2 bases and J lost 4 bases. The CDR3 totals 15 residues. CDR3 residues: CASSLGQGAGTEAFF. In DNA form, the CDR3 reads TGTGCCAGCAGTTTAGGGCAGGGGGCTGGCACTGAAGCTTTCTTT.

This rearrangement joins TRBV5-1 to TRBJ2-1; unclear D gene. Germline-derived CDR1 and CDR2 are SGHRS and YFSETQ. Deletions cut 0 bases from V and 9 bases from J, with 7 bases between. The CDR3 is 12 amino acids. The CDR3 DNA sequence: TGCGCCAGCAGCTTGGTATCGGGTGAGCAGTTCTTC. This encodes CASSLVSGEQFF.

In DNA form, the CDR3 reads TGTGCCAGCAGCTCCCAACAGGGAACGGGCCTGACTGAAGCTTTCTTT. It is translated as CASSSQQGTGLTEAFF. The chain uses TRBV7-3 and TRBJ1-1; tentative D call: TRBD1 (6 bases). V dropped 4 bases and J dropped 5 bases, with 20 bases sitting between them. This CDR3 has 16 residues. Germline values: CDR1 SGHTA, CDR2 FQGTGA.

CDR3 nucleotides: TGTGCCAGCAGCATCCGGGACAGGGGGCATGAAGCTTTCTTT. It is translated as CASSIRDRGHEAFF. This sequence joins TRBV28 and TRBJ1-1, with 12 positions matching TRBD1. CDR3 length: 14 amino acids. Per germline, CDR1 MDHEN and CDR2 SYDVKM. V dropped 6 bases and J dropped 7; count of bases not matched to a gene: 6.

This clone has only one observation. This sequence joins TRBV4-1 and TRBJ1-1; 8 bases agree with TRBD1. The CDR3 totals 18 residues. V gave up 4 bases and J gave up 4 bases; unmatched junction bases: 17. The germline gives CDR1 MGHRA, CDR2 YSYEKL. CDR3 protein: CASSPLGYRGGVSTEAFF. CDR3 in DNA: TGCGCCAGCAGCCCCCTTGGGTACAGGGGGGGAGTGAGCACTGAAGCTTTCTTT.